The clone carrying this T cell receptor (beta chain) was seen many times. This sample was included in a study of Graves' ophthalmopathy and Graves' hyperthyroidism. CDR1 is SGHRS and CDR2 is YFSETQ in the germline V gene. Trimming took 4 bases from V and 0 from J, leaving 7 bases between them. The CDR3 spans 14 residues. RNA transcripts were the source from which TCR beta CDR3 regions were amplified. HTBI primers were used in a first-round RT-PCR, which preceded a second-round multiplex PCR. TCRdb reprocessed the multiplex PCR reads via MiXCR and lists one record per CDR3 protein. Among 400,000 or so distinct CDR3 sequences listed, 15% were seen once.

The rearrangement joins TRBV5-1 to TRBJ2-2; D is unresolved. The sample was peripheral blood. The sequence was collected from a woman aged 18-30 years with stable Graves' hyperthyroidism. CDR3 residues: CASSRATNTGELFF. The CDR3 bases are TGCGCCAGCAGCAGGGCAACGAACACCGGGGAGCTGTTTTTT. The whole variable domain, remainder taken from reference TRBV5-1 and TRBJ2-2, is KAGVTQTPRYLIKTRGQQVTLSCSPISGHRSVSWYQQTPGQGLQFLFEYFSETQRNKGNFPGRFSGRQFSNSRSEMNVSTLELGDSALYLCASSRATNTGELFFGEGSRLTVL.